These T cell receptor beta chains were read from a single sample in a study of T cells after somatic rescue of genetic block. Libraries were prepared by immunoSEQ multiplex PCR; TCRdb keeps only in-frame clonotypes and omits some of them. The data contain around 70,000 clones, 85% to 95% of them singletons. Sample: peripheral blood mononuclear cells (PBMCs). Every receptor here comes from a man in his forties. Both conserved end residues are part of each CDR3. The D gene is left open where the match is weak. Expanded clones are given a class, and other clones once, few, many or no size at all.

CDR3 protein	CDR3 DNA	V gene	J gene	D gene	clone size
CASRPPQDYEQYF	TGTGCCAGCAGGCCGCCACAGGACTACGAGCAGTACTTC	TRBV6-1	TRBJ2-7	-	-
CASSRNRNGYTF	TGTGCCAGCAGTAGAAACAGGAATGGCTACACCTTC	TRBV6-5	TRBJ1-2	-	-
CASSYLGPNTEAFF	TGCGCCAGCAGCTACCTCGGACCGAACACTGAAGCTTTCTTT	TRBV5-1	TRBJ1-1	-	once
CASSYYAMGEQYF	TGTGCCAGCAGTTACTACGCGATGGGCGAGCAGTACTTC	TRBV6-5	TRBJ2-7	-	-
CASSMRTVEKLFF	TGTGCCAGTAGTATGCGGACGGTTGAAAAACTGTTTTTT	TRBV19	TRBJ1-4	-	-
CASSYSAGVGNTIYF	TGTGCCAGCAGTTACTCGGCCGGGGTCGGAAACACCATATATTTT	TRBV6-5	TRBJ1-3	-	-
CASSIEWGGSYNEQFF	TGTGCCAGTAGTATAGAGTGGGGGGGCTCCTACAATGAGCAGTTCTTC	TRBV19	TRBJ2-1	TRBD2	-
CASSLAGNRNTGELFF	TGCGCCAGCAGCTTGGCCGGGAATAGAAACACCGGGGAGCTGTTTTTT	TRBV5-1	TRBJ2-2	-	-
CASSPGGTNTGELFF	TGCGCCAGCAGCCCGGGGGGGACGAACACCGGGGAGCTGTTTTTT	TRBV5-1	TRBJ2-2	TRBD2	-
CASSLSGVYEQFF	TGTGCCAGCAGTTTATCGGGGGTGTATGAGCAGTTCTTC	TRBV27	TRBJ2-1	-	-
CASSPSLFRQGYGYTF	TGTGCCAGCAGCCCAAGTTTATTCCGACAGGGCTATGGCTACACCTTC	TRBV4-2	TRBJ1-2	TRBD1	few
CASSDSSGGEDTQYF	TGTGCCAGCAGCGACTCTAGCGGGGGGGAAGATACGCAGTATTTT	TRBV5-4	TRBJ2-3	TRBD2	once
CASSNRDRGFGELFF	TGTGCCAGCAGCAACCGGGACAGGGGGTTCGGGGAGCTGTTTTTT	TRBV7-9	TRBJ2-2	TRBD1	-
CASSHDIRGPQETQYF	TGTGCCAGCAGCCACGACATACGGGGGCCCCAAGAGACCCAGTACTTC	TRBV11-2	TRBJ2-5	-	-
CASSSGQWADGYTF	TGTGCCAGCAGTTCGGGACAGTGGGCCGATGGCTACACCTTC	TRBV5-4	TRBJ1-2	TRBD1	once
CASSLTLTGNTEAFF	TGCGCCAGCAGCTTGACTCTGACAGGAAACACTGAAGCTTTCTTT	TRBV5-1	TRBJ1-1	-	-
CAISGSRDTSPYGYTF	TGTGCCATCAGTGGTTCGAGGGACACCTCCCCCTATGGCTACACCTTC	TRBV10-3	TRBJ1-2	-	-
CASSPLDRASTDTQYF	TGCGCCAGCAGCCCACTGGACAGGGCGAGCACAGATACGCAGTATTTT	TRBV5-1	TRBJ2-3	TRBD1	once
CASGLALLGGGGLNEQFF	TGTGCTAGTGGTTTGGCCCTCTTAGGCGGGGGGGGCCTGAATGAGCAGTTCTTC	TRBV12-5	TRBJ2-1	TRBD2	-
CASSLGAGSGYGYTF	TGTGCCAGCAGCTTAGGTGCAGGGAGCGGCTATGGCTACACCTTC	TRBV7-9	TRBJ1-2	-	-
CASSGGPLGTEAFF	TGTGCCAGCAGCGGGGGGCCCTTGGGGACTGAAGCTTTCTTT	TRBV9	TRBJ1-1	-	-
CASSRQGRTEAFF	TGTGCCAGCAGTCGACAGGGCCGGACTGAAGCTTTCTTT	TRBV27	TRBJ1-1	TRBD1	-
CASSSVGGYEQYF	TGCGCCAGCAGTTCTGTCGGGGGCTACGAGCAGTACTTC	TRBV5-1	TRBJ2-7	-	-
CASSGTNTGELFF	TGTGCCAGCAGTGGAACGAACACCGGGGAGCTGTTTTTT	TRBV28	TRBJ2-2	-	-
CASSLAIIWMSGANVLTF	TGCGCCAGCAGCTTGGCCATAATTTGGATGTCTGGGGCCAACGTCCTGACTTTC	TRBV5-1	TRBJ2-6	-	-
CASSYRAGGTDTQYF	TGTGCCAGCAGTTACAGAGCGGGAGGGACGGATACGCAGTATTTT	TRBV6-6	TRBJ2-3	TRBD2	-
CASSLEAYNEQFF	TGCGCCAGCAGCTTGGAGGCCTACAATGAGCAGTTCTTC	TRBV5-1	TRBJ2-1	-	-
CASRGAGGRETQYF	TGTGCCAGCAGAGGGGCGGGAGGCCGAGAGACCCAGTACTTC	TRBV5-4	TRBJ2-5	TRBD2	-
CASSPSGSETQYF	TGTGCCAGCTCACCTAGCGGGAGTGAGACCCAGTACTTC	TRBV18	TRBJ2-5	TRBD2	-
CASGSSRTYGYTF	TGTGCCAGCGGGTCCTCAAGGACATATGGCTACACCTTC	TRBV6-5	TRBJ1-2	-	-
CASSLEAGRVYNEQFF	TGTGCCAGCAGCTTAGAGGCGGGACGGGTCTACAATGAGCAGTTCTTC	TRBV13	TRBJ2-1	-	-
CASSPESGELFF	TGCGCCAGCAGCCCCGAATCCGGGGAGCTGTTTTTT	TRBV4-3	TRBJ2-2	-	once
CASSPIPGQNSGANVLTF	TGTGCCAGCTCACCCATACCGGGACAGAACTCTGGGGCCAACGTCCTGACTTTC	TRBV18	TRBJ2-6	TRBD1	once
CASSLVPTSGGDTQYF	TGTGCCAGCAGCTTGGTACCGACTAGCGGTGGAGATACGCAGTATTTT	TRBV5-4	TRBJ2-3	TRBD2	-
CASTGQPSYEQYF	TGTGCCTCAACGGGGCAGCCCTCCTACGAGCAGTACTTC	TRBV27	TRBJ2-7	-	-
CASSSRDSRGDEQFF	TGTGCCAGCAGTTCCAGGGACTCTCGGGGCGATGAGCAGTTCTTC	TRBV28	TRBJ2-1	-	-
CASSGGQGVNEQYF	TGTGCCAGCAGTGGGGGACAGGGGGTCAACGAGCAGTACTTC	TRBV6-5	TRBJ2-7	TRBD1	-
CASSIGASYEQYF	TGTGCCAGCAGCATTGGGGCCTCCTACGAGCAGTACTTC	TRBV21-1	TRBJ2-7	-	-
CASSLTWDRDPDTQYF	TGTGCCAGCAGTTTAACCTGGGACAGGGACCCAGATACGCAGTATTTT	TRBV28	TRBJ2-3	TRBD1	-
CASSPTPRGSSDTQYF	TGTGCCAGCAGCCCCACCCCCCGGGGTAGTTCAGATACGCAGTATTTT	TRBV9	TRBJ2-3	-	-
CATSGRQETQYF	TGTGCCACCAGCGGCCGACAAGAGACCCAGTACTTC	TRBV15	TRBJ2-5	-	-
CASSPGGSTDTQYF	TGCGCCAGCAGCCCGGGTGGAAGCACAGATACGCAGTATTTT	TRBV5-1	TRBJ2-3	-	-
CASSLGLEAFF	TGTGCCAGCAGCTTGGGACTGGAAGCTTTCTTT	TRBV5-4	TRBJ1-1	-	few
CASTDGGDRETQYF	TGTGCCAGCACCGACGGCGGGGACCGGGAGACCCAGTACTTC	TRBV2	TRBJ2-5	-	-
CASSMRLAATPGGNEQFF	TGTGCCAGCAGCATGAGACTAGCGGCCACCCCCGGGGGCAATGAGCAGTTCTTC	TRBV7-2	TRBJ2-1	TRBD2	-
CASSLAHYEQYF	TGTGCCAGCAGCTTAGCCCACTACGAGCAATACTTC	TRBV7-9	TRBJ2-7	-	once
CASGLGTSGDTQYF	TGTGCTAGTGGTCTCGGGACTAGCGGAGATACGCAGTATTTT	TRBV12-5	TRBJ2-3	TRBD2	-
CASSSASGGARETQYF	TGTGCCAGCAGCTCGGCTAGCGGGGGGGCTCGGGAGACCCAGTACTTC	TRBV5-4	TRBJ2-5	TRBD2	-
CASSPPGRDWNGYTF	TGTGCCAGCAGCCCTCCCGGGAGGGATTGGAATGGCTACACCTTC	TRBV25-1	TRBJ1-2	-	once
CASSPRGGSSYEQYF	TGTGCCAGCAGTCCCCGAGGGGGATCCTCCTACGAGCAGTACTTC	TRBV6-5	TRBJ2-7	-	-
CASSLNRASYNEQFF	TGTGCCAGCAGCTTAAACAGGGCTTCCTACAATGAGCAGTTCTTC	TRBV7-2	TRBJ2-1	-	-
CASSFGADTQYF	TGCGCCAGCAGTTTCGGGGCAGATACGCAGTATTTT	TRBV5-1	TRBJ2-3	-	-